Reported below is one T cell receptor beta chain. This sample is part of a study of blood T cell repertoires in COVID-19. Study in general: T cells, B-cell-depleted T cells, or PBMCs supplied cDNA or gDNA.

Trimming took 0 bases from V and 6 from J, leaving 5 bases between them. The CDR3 covers 13 residues. Germline lookup yields CDR1 SGHNT and CDR2 YENEEA. The study recruited people aged 18 to 89 years across around 24 US areas. Participant-reported clinical history was the basis for cohort assignment. This table comes from immunoSEQ multiplex PCR, and its TCRdb copy is limited to in-frame clones, with some not included. This table has 200,000 to 250,000 clones, roughly 88% appearing once. The receptor was isolated from a woman in her forties or fifties who had recovered from COVID-19. The chain uses TRBV11-3 and TRBJ2-2; D not certain. Input material: PBMCs or T cells enriched from blood (not recorded which). The CDR3 region is CASSLEWPGELFF. CDR3 bases: TGTGCCAGCAGCTTAGAATGGCCCGGGGAGCTGTTTTTT.